The sequence of this TCR beta chain was determined in a study of blood T cell repertoires in COVID-19. The V gene's germline CDR1 is SQVTM and CDR2 ANQGSEA. The germline V and J ends were trimmed by 5 bases and 2 bases, with 6 bases remaining between them. CDR3 size: 11 residues. The table came from immunoSEQ multiplex PCR; TCRdb's copy has only in-frame clones and leaves some out. The table lists approximately 100,000 clones, about 75% of them singletons. The chain joins TRBV29-1 to TRBJ1-2; unclear D gene. Material for sequencing was peripheral blood. This sequence was found in an elderly man with acute or convalescent COVID-19. The CDR3 nucleotides read TGCAGCGTTAAGGAGAACTATGGCTACACCTTC. Translated: CSVKENYGYTF.